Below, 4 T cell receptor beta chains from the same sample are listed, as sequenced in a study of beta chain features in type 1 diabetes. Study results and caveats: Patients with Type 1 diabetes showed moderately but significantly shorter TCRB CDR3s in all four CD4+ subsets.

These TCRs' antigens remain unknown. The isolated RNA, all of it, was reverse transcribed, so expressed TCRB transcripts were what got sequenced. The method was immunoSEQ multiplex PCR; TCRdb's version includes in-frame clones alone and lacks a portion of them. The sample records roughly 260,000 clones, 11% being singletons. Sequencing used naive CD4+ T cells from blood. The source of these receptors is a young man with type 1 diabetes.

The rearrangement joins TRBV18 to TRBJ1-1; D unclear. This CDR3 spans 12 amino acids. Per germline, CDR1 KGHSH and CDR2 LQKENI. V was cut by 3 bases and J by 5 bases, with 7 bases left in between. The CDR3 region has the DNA TGTGCCAGCTCACCTGGGAGGACTGAAGCTTTCTTT. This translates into CASSPGRTEAFF. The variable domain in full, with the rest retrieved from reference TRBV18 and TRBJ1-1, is NAGVMQNPRHLVRRRGQEARLRCSPMKGHSHVYWYRQLPEEGLKFMVYLQKENIIDESGMPKERFSAEFPKEGPSILRIQQVVRGDSAAYFCASSPGRTEAFFGQGTRLTVV.

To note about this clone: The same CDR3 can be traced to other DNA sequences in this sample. The CDR3 region is CASSLGQYNEQFF. The DNA for the CDR3 is TGCGCCAGCAGCTTGGGTCAGTACAATGAGCAGTTCTTC. The V and J genes are TRBV5-1 and TRBJ2-1; D unclear. The CDR3 contains 13 residues. Germline CDR1 reads SGHRS; CDR2 reads YFSETQ. The V end was cut by 0 bases, the J end by 4 bases, with 5 bases between.

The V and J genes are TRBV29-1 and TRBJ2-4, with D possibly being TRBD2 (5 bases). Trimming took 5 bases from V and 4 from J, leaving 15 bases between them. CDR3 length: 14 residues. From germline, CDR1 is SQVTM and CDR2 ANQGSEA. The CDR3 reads CSVSDGLRKNIQYF. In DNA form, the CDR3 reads TGCAGCGTTTCTGACGGACTCCGGAAAAACATTCAGTACTTC. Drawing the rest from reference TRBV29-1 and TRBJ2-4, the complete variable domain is SAVISQKPSRDICQRGTSLTIQCQVDSQVTMMFWYRQQPGQSLTLIATANQGSEATYESGFVIDKFPISRPNLTFSTLTVSNMSPEDSSIYLCSVSDGLRKNIQYFGAGTRLSVL.

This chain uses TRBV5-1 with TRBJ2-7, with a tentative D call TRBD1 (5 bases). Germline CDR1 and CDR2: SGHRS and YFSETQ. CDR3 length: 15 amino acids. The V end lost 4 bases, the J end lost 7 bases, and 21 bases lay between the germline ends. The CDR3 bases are TGCGCCAGCAGCCCAGGGTCGGGCCCCCCCCGGGAGCAGTACTTC. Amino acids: CASSPGSGPPREQYF.